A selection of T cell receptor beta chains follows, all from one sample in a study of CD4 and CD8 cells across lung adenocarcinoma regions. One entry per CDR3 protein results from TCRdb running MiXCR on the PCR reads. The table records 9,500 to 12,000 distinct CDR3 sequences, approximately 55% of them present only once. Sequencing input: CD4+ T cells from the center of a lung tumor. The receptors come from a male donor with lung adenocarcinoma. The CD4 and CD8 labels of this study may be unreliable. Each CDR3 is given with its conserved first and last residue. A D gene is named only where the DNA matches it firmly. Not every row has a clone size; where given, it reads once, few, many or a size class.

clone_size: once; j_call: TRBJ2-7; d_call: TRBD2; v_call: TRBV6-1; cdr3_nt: TGTGCCAGCACCTCCGCGGGGCTAGCGGGGAGCCGTAGCAAAGATACGCAGTACTTC; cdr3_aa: CASTSAGLAGSRSKDTQYF
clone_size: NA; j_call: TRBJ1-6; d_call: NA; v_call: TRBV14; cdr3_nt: TGTGCCAGCAGCCAAGAATGGGGACCCCTCCACTTT; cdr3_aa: CASSQEWGPLHF
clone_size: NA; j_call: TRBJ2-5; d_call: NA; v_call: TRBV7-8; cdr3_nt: TGTGCCGGGCGCGGGGGCGGGGGTGTAGAGACCCAGTACTTC; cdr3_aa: CAGRGGGGVETQYF
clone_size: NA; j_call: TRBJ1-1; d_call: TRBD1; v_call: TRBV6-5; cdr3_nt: TGTGCCAGCAGTTACCCGTATGACAGGGGAGGAACTGAAGCTTTCTTT; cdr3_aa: CASSYPYDRGGTEAFF
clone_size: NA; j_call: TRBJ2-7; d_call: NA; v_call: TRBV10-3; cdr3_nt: TGTGCCATCAGTGATTCGAGAGGGGGGGACGAGCAGTACTTC; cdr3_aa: CAISDSRGGDEQYF
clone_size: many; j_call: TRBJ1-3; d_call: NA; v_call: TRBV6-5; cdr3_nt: TGTGCCAGCAGTTACAGACAACGAGCTGGAAACACCATATATTTT; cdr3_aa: CASSYRQRAGNTIYF
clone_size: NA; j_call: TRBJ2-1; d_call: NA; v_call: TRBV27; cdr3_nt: TGTGCCAGCAGTCCTGGGGCAGGGCCGAGCTCCTACAATGAGCAGTTCTTC; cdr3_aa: CASSPGAGPSSYNEQFF
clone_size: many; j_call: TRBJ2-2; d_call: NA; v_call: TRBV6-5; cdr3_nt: TGTGCCAGCAGTTCGTTTTTCGACAAACTCGGCGGGGAGCTGTTTTTT; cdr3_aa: CASSSFFDKLGGELFF
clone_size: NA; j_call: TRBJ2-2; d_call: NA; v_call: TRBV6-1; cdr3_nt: NA; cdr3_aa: CASSDWAGGAGTQFF
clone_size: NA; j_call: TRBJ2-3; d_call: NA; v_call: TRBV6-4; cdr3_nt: TGTGCCAGCAGTGCCTTGACGTATAGCACAGATACGCAGTATTTT; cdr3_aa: CASSALTYSTDTQYF
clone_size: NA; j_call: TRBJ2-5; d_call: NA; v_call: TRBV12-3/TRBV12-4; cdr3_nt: TGTGCCAGCAGTTTAGGGGTCTCAGCGGAGACCCAGTACTTC; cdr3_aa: CASSLGVSAETQYF
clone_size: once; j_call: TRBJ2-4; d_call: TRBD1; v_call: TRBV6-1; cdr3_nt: TGTGCCAGCAGCTGGGACAGAGCCAAAAACATTCAGTACTTC; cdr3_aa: CASSWDRAKNIQYF
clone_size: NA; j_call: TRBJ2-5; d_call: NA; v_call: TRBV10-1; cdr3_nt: TGCGCCGACTTGCGGGGCCGTGCCAAAAAGACCCAGTACTTC; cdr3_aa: CADLRGRAKKTQYF
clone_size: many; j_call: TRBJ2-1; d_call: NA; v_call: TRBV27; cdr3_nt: TGTGCCAGCAGTCCCACTAATTACAATGAGCAGTTCTTC; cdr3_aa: CASSPTNYNEQFF
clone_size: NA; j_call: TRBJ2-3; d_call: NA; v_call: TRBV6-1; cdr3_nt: TGTGCCAGCAGTGAGGCCGTGGGTTCGCACAAAGAGACGCAGTATTTT; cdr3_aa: CASSEAVGSHKETQYF
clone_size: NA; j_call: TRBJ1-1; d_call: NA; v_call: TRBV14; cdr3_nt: TGTGCCAGCAGCCTGCAAGTGAACACTGAAGCTTTCTTT; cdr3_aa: CASSLQVNTEAFF
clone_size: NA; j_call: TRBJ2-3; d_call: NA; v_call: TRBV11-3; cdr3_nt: TGTGCCAGCAGCTCGAGGGGGACAGATACGCAGTATTTT; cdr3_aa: CASSSRGTDTQYF
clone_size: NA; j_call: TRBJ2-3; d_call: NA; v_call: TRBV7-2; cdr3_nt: TGTGCCAGCAGGGGGCTGTCTAGCAAAGACACTCAGTATTTT; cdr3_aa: CASRGLSSKDTQYF
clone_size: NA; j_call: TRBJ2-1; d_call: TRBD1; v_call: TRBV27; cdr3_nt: TGTGCCAGCAGTTTAACCGACAGGGGGCGCAGCCATGAGCAGTTCTTC; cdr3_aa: CASSLTDRGRSHEQFF
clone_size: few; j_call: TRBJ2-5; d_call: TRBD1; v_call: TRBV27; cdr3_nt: TGTGCCAGCAGCCTTAACAGGGGACGGACCCAGTACTTC; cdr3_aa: CASSLNRGRTQYF
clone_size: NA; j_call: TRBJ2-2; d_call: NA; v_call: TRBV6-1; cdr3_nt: TGTGCCAGCACACAGGGCCGTTACACCGGGGAGCTGTTTTTT; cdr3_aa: CASTQGRYTGELFF
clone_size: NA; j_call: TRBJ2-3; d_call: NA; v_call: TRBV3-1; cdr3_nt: TGTGCCAGCAGCCCCCGACAGACAGATACGCAGTATTTT; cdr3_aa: CASSPRQTDTQYF
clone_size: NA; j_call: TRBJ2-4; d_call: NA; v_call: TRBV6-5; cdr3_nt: TGTGCCAGCAGTTTCAGCGGCGTCTCGGGGCTGCGAGCCAAAAATATTCAGTATTTC; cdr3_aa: CASSFSGVSGLRAKNIQYF
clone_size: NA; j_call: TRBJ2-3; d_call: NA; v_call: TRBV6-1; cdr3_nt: TGTGCGGGCAGTGGGCGGGGCAACACAGATACGCAGTATTTT; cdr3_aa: CAGSGRGNTDTQYF
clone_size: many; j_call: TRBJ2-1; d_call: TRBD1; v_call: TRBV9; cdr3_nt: TGTGCCAGCAGTCTTACCGGGACAGGGGACAATGAGCAGTTCTTC; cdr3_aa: CASSLTGTGDNEQFF
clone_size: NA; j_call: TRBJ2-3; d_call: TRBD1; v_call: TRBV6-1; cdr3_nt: TGTGCCAGCAGCTCCAGAAGACAGGGGGGCGGGGATGCGCAGTTTTTC; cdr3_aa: CASSSRRQGGGDAQFF
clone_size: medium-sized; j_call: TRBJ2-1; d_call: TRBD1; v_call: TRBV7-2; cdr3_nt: TGTGCCAGCAGCTCCCATGACAGGGGGCTAAGCGGTGAGCAGTTCTTC; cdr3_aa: CASSSHDRGLSGEQFF
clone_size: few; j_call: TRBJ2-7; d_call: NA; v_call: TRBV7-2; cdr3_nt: TGTGCCAGCAGCTTAGACCCCAGCTACGAGCAGTACTTC; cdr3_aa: CASSLDPSYEQYF
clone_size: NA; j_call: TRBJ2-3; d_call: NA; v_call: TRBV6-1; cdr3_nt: TGTGCCAGCAGTGAGGCGGGCTTTTCACCCAAAAACATGCAGTATTTT; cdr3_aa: CASSEAGFSPKNMQYF
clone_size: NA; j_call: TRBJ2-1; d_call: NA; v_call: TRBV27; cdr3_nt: TGTGCCAGCGGCAGGGAAATCGAGCAGTTCTTC; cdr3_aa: CASGREIEQFF
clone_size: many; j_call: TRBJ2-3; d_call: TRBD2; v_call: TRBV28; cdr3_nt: TGTGCCAGCAGTTTAAGCGGACTAGCTGGGTATACGCAGTATTTT; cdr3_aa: CASSLSGLAGYTQYF
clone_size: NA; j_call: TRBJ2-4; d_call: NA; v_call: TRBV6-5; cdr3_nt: TGTGCCAGCAGTTACTCGGGTATAAACACCCAGTACTTC; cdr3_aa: CASSYSGINTQYF
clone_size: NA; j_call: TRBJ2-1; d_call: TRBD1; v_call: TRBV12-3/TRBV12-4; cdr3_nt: TGTGCCAGCAGTGGGGGACAGGGATTTTACAATGAGCAGTTCTTC; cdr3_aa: CASSGGQGFYNEQFF
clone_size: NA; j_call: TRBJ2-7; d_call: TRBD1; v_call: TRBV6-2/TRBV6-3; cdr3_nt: TGTGCCAGCACTCTAAATTTCCGGACAGGCGAACTCTACGAGCAGTACTTC; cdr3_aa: CASTLNFRTGELYEQYF
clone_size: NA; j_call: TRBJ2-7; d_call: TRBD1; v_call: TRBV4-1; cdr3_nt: TGCGCCAGCAGCCAAGCGGGACAGCCGGGATTGGGGCAGTACTTC; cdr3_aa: CASSQAGQPGLGQYF
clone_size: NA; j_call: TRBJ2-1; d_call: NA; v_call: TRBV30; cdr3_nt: TGTGCCTGGAGTGTAAATGTCAATGAGCAGTTCTTC; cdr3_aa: CAWSVNVNEQFF
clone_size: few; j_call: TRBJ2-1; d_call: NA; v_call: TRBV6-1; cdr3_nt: TGTGCCAGCAGTGTGCCAGGGAAGTTCTTC; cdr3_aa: CASSVPGKFF
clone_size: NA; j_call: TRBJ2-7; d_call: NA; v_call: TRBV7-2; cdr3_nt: TGTGCCAGCGGGCTAGGAGGCACAAACACGCAGTACTTC; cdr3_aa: CASGLGGTNTQYF
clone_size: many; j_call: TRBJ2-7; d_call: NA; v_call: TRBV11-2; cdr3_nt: TGTGCCAGCAGCCCCCTAGGGGGGGCGAGCTCCTACGAGCAGTACTTC; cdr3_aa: CASSPLGGASSYEQYF
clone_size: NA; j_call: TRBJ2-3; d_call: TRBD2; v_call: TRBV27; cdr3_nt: TGTGCCAGCCGCCCTGGAGGACTAGCGACATCCAGGGGGAAAGATATTCAGTATTTC; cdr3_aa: CASRPGGLATSRGKDIQYF
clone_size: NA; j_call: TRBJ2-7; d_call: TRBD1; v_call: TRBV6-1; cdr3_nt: TGTGCCAGCAGTGAAAGAGTAGGGGGCCTCTACGAGCAGTACTTC; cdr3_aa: CASSERVGGLYEQYF
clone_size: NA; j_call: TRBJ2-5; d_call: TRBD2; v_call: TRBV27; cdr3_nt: TGTGCCAGCCGCCCTGGAGGGGGAGCGGGGGGCAGGGGGACAGAGACGCAGTACTTC; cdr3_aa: CASRPGGGAGGRGTETQYF
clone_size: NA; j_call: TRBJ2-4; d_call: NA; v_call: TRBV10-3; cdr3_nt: TGTGCCACGGGGCTGCTAGCAAAAAATACGCAGTACTTC; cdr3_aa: CATGLLAKNTQYF
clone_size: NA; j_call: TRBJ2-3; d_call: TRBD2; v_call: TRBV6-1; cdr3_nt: TGTGCCAGCAGGAGCGCCGGACTAGCGGGTGCCACAGATACTCAGTATTTT; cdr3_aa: CASRSAGLAGATDTQYF
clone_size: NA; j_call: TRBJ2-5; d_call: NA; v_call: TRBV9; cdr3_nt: TGTGCCAGCAGCCCTCTCCCTTTCCGGCAGGAGACCCAGTACTTC; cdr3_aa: CASSPLPFRQETQYF
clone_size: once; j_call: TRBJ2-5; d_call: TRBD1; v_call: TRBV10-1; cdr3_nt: TGCGCCAGGGGTCAAGGGGGCCGTGACCAAGAGACCCAGTACTTT; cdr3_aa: CARGQGGRDQETQYF